Below are 25 T cell receptor beta chains sequenced from a single sample in a study of beta chain features in type 1 diabetes. Sequencing targeted expressed TCRB transcripts, as all isolated RNA had been reverse transcribed. Assay: immunoSEQ multiplex PCR; the TCRdb copy retains only in-frame clones and omits some. The sample records about 620,000 clones, about a sixth being singletons. The sequenced sample was naive CD4+ T cells from blood. The receptor set was obtained from a man between 18 and 35 years old in good health.

This clone was observed a handful of times. The chain combines TRBV28 with TRBJ2-5; D is ambiguous. The CDR3 length is 17 residues. CDR1 and CDR2 (germline): MDHEN, SYDVKM. V was shortened by 4 bases and J by 1 base, with 19 bases between the two germline ends. CDR3 bases: TGTGCCAGCAGTTCCTCTCCTTCCTTGGGGATCCAAGAGACCCAGTACTTC. Amino acids: CASSSSPSLGIQETQYF. The complete variable domain, with remaining parts taken from reference TRBV28 and TRBJ2-5, reads DVKVTQSSRYLVKRTGEKVFLECVQDMDHENMFWYRQDPGLGLRLIYFSYDVKMKEKGDIPEGYSVSREKKERFSLILESASTNQTSMYLCASSSSPSLGIQETQYFGPGTRLLVL.

The J gene is TRBJ1-1, the V gene TRBV14; D remains ambiguous. V lost 4 bases and J 8 bases, leaving 5 bases between the germline ends. Germline V gene sequence: CDR1 SGHDN, CDR2 FVKESK. The CDR3 covers 10 residues. This CDR3 is CASSLQEAFF. The CDR3 DNA reads as TGTGCCAGCAGCCTCCAGGAAGCTTTCTTT.

There are a few counts of this clone. The chain recombines TRBV6-5 with TRBJ2-5; D is undetermined. The CDR3 covers 15 residues. Trimming removed 7 bases at V and 7 bases at J, with 22 bases between. Germline loops: CDR1 MNHEY, CDR2 SVGAGI. CDR3 coding DNA: TGTGCCAGCACCAACGGGCAAGGGCGAGGTGGGACCCAGTACTTC. This sequence encodes CASTNGQGRGGTQYF.

Only a few counts were recorded for this clone. V and J are TRBV5-1 and TRBJ2-7; either TRBD1 or TRBD2 may fit D (5 bases each). Germline assignment: CDR1 SGHRS and CDR2 YFSETQ. This CDR3 comprises 14 residues. V was pared by 3 bases and J by 2 bases, with 12 bases between. CDR3 region: CASSSRDGTYEQYF. CDR3 nucleotide sequence: TGCGCCAGCAGCTCGAGGGACGGAACCTACGAGCAGTACTTC.

The V and J genes are TRBV5-5 and TRBJ2-7; either TRBD1 or TRBD2 may fit D (5 bases each). The ends were cut back, 4 bases at V and 9 bases at J, with 17 bases in the middle. This CDR3 comprises 13 residues. Germline loops: CDR1 SGHKS, CDR2 YYEKEE (reference sequence). In DNA form, the CDR3 reads TGTGCCAGCAGCACCGGGACGGGTTATGGGCAGTACTTC. Translating it yields CASSTGTGYGQYF. The entire variable domain, with the rest obtained from reference TRBV5-5 and TRBJ2-7, is as follows: DAGVTQSPTHLIKTRGQQVTLRCSPISGHKSVSWYQQVLGQGPQFIFQYYEKEERGRGNFPDRFSARQFPNYSSELNVNALLLGDSALYLCASSTGTGYGQYFGPGTRLTVT.

This clone has only a few counts. V gene TRBV11-3 combines with J gene TRBJ2-1; D perhaps matches TRBD1 (5 bases). Trimming removed 5 bases from V and 8 bases from J, with 10 bases in between. The germline gives CDR1 SGHNT, CDR2 YENEEA. CDR3 length: 12 residues. The CDR3 region is CASSKQVDEQFF. As DNA, the CDR3 is TGTGCCAGCAGCAAACAGGTCGATGAGCAGTTCTTC. The full variable domain, with the rest looked up from reference TRBV11-3 and TRBJ2-1, is EAGVVQSPRYKIIEKKQPVAFWCNPISGHNTLYWYLQNLGQGPELLIRYENEEAVDDSQLPKDRFSAERLKGVDSTLKIQPAELGDSAVYLCASSKQVDEQFFGPGTRLTVL.

This clone was seen a handful of times. The genes are TRBV15 and TRBJ2-7; 7 bases match TRBD1. CDR3 length equals 16 residues. The germline V gene has CDR1 LNHNV and CDR2 YYDKDF (reference sequence). The V gene end was trimmed by 5 bases and the J gene end by 0 bases; junction bases not matched to a gene: 10. The CDR3 loop is CATSLEMTGSSYEQYF. The CDR3 DNA reads TGTGCCACCAGCCTCGAAATGACAGGGAGCTCCTACGAGCAGTACTTC.

This clone was picked up a small number of times. The V gene is TRBV7-3, the J gene TRBJ2-7, with D perhaps TRBD1 (6 bases). Between the trimmed V and J ends, which lost 4 bases and 6 bases, there was a span of 19 bases. The CDR3 loop spans 15 amino acids. Germline V gene data show CDR1 as SGHTA and CDR2 as FQGTGA. The CDR3 is CASSSNTGFGSEQYF. The CDR3, as DNA: TGTGCCAGCAGCTCCAATACAGGGTTCGGGTCCGAGCAGTACTTC.

The chain has TRBV6-1 and TRBJ2-1, with a possible D match to TRBD2 (6 bases). Trimming took off 7 bases at V and 1 base at J, with 14 bases between the two ends. Germline assignment: CDR1 MNHNS and CDR2 SASEGT. This CDR3 is 15 amino acids long. The CDR3 region has the DNA TGTGCCAGCAAGGCCCCCGGGAGTTCCTACAATGAGCAGTTCTTC. Encoded protein: CASKAPGSSYNEQFF.

CDR3 sequence (DNA): TGCGCCAGCAGCTTAGACAGGGGAGATTACGAGCAGTACTTC. Encoded protein: CASSLDRGDYEQYF. The rearrangement links TRBV5-1 to TRBJ2-7; 8 bases are a match to TRBD1. Trimming removed 2 bases from V and 4 bases from J; junction bases left unmatched: 5. The CDR3 runs 14 residues. In germline, CDR1 is SGHRS, CDR2 YFSETQ. The whole variable domain, remainder taken from reference TRBV5-1 and TRBJ2-7, is KAGVTQTPRYLIKTRGQQVTLSCSPISGHRSVSWYQQTPGQGLQFLFEYFSETQRNKGNFPGRFSGRQFSNSRSEMNVSTLELGDSALYLCASSLDRGDYEQYFGPGTRLTVT.

The chain has TRBV7-9 and TRBJ2-7; D uncertain. CDR3 size: 11 residues. V gave up 5 bases and J gave up 4 bases, with 6 bases separating them. Germline loops: CDR1 SEHNR, CDR2 FQNEAQ (reference sequence). The CDR3 DNA is TGTGCCAGCAGCGCAGTTTACGAGCAGTACTTC. The encoded protein is CASSAVYEQYF.

V and J are TRBV9 and TRBJ1-2, with D unresolved. Trimming cost V 2 bases and J 8 bases, with 16 bases left between them. The CDR3 consists of 14 residues. CDR1 and CDR2 (germline): SGDLS, YYNGEE. The CDR3 DNA follows: TGTGCCAGCAGCGTTGGGTGGATACGGGTCGGCTACACCTTC. Its translation is CASSVGWIRVGYTF.

The chain joins TRBV6-5 to TRBJ2-7; D may be TRBD1 (5 bases). The CDR3 is made up of 16 amino acids. The germline gives CDR1 MNHEY, CDR2 SVGAGI. With 3 bases removed from V and 4 bases from J, the gap between germline ends came to 19 bases. This CDR3 reads CASSYSSAGMAYEQYF. In DNA, the CDR3 is TGTGCCAGCAGTTATTCTTCCGCAGGGATGGCTTACGAGCAGTACTTC.

This clone has more than one count but fewer than ten. V gene TRBV10-3 combines with J gene TRBJ1-6, with D unclear. The V gene's germline CDR1 is ENHRY and CDR2 SYGVKD. V dropped 9 bases and J dropped 6 bases, with 15 bases sitting between them. The CDR3 covers 14 residues. This CDR3 reads CAIKLGRSNSPLHF. The CDR3 DNA is TGTGCCATAAAATTGGGCCGAAGTAATTCACCCCTCCACTTT.

This clone was counted a few times. The J gene is TRBJ1-1, the V gene TRBV7-2, with 7 bases matching TRBD1. Trimming took 5 bases from V and 3 from J; bases not matched to a gene: 6. The CDR3 consists of 14 residues. CDR1 is SGHTA, CDR2 FQGNSA, per germline. CDR3 sequence reads: CASSLRQGHTEAFF. The CDR3 DNA is TGTGCCAGCAGCCTCCGACAGGGTCACACTGAAGCTTTCTTT.

A few counts support this clone. The V call is TRBV10-3, the J call TRBJ2-1; unclear D gene. Germline V gene sequence: CDR1 ENHRY, CDR2 SYGVKD. V lost 6 bases and J 9 bases, leaving 9 bases between the germline ends. The CDR3 is 11 residues long. DNA for the CDR3: TGTGCCATCAGAGGTTCTGGTGAGCAGTTCTTC. Translated, it gives CAIRGSGEQFF.

This clone was counted only a few times. V and J are TRBV18 and TRBJ2-7; possible D gene TRBD1, 5 bases. Trimming took off 5 bases at V and 2 bases at J, with 13 bases between the two ends. The CDR3 extends over 14 amino acids. Germline-derived CDR1 and CDR2 are KGHSH and LQKENI. The CDR3 sequence: CASSTRQRTYEQYF. The CDR3 DNA is TGTGCCAGCTCAACCCGACAGAGAACCTACGAGCAGTACTTC. Together with reference TRBV18 and TRBJ2-7, the CDR3 gives the full variable domain: NAGVMQNPRHLVRRRGQEARLRCSPMKGHSHVYWYRQLPEEGLKFMVYLQKENIIDESGMPKERFSAEFPKEGPSILRIQQVVRGDSAAYFCASSTRQRTYEQYFGPGTRLTVT.

The chain joins TRBV10-3 to TRBJ2-1; a weak D match, TRBD1 (6 bases). V dropped 6 bases and J dropped 5 bases, with 20 bases sitting between them. Germline V lookup: CDR1 ENHRY, CDR2 SYGVKD. The CDR3 consists of 16 residues. The CDR3 loop reads CAISRLQGFSDNEQFF. As DNA, the CDR3 is TGTGCCATCAGCCGCCTACAGGGTTTTTCAGACAATGAGCAGTTCTTC.

For the CDR3, the DNA is TGTGCCAGCGAATTGCGAACAAGACTAGCTGCCTACAATGAGCAGTTCTTC. Its protein product is CASELRTRLAAYNEQFF. This chain joins TRBV5-4 and TRBJ2-1; 7 bases agree with TRBD2. This CDR3 contains 17 residues. Germline V gene sequence: CDR1 SGHNT, CDR2 YYREEE (reference sequence). The V and J ends lost 7 bases and 2 bases, in that order; junction bases with no gene match: 15.

This clone was seen a few times. The chain has TRBV10-3 and TRBJ1-2; a weak D match, TRBD1 (5 bases). V lost 6 bases and J lost 4, with 9 bases in between. The CDR3 extends over 12 amino acids. Germline V gives CDR1 ENHRY, CDR2 SYGVKD. CDR3 DNA sequence: TGTGCCATCAGCGGGACCCCCTATGGCTACACCTTC. Translating it yields CAISGTPYGYTF.

The chain couples TRBV13 to TRBJ1-5; D is unresolved. Per the germline V gene, CDR1 is PRHDT and CDR2 is FYEKMQ (reference sequence). Trimming pared 1 base from V and 4 bases from J, leaving 14 bases between. The CDR3 length is 16 residues. CDR3 residues: CASSLARGRGNQPQHF. CDR3 sequence (DNA): TGTGCCAGCAGCTTAGCTCGAGGCCGAGGGAATCAGCCCCAGCATTTT.

The rearrangement joins TRBV5-4 to TRBJ2-7; weak D call: TRBD2 (7 bases). Germline loops: CDR1 SGHNT, CDR2 YYREEE (reference sequence). This CDR3 spans 14 amino acids. V was pared by 0 bases and J by 3 bases, with 10 bases between. In DNA, the CDR3 is TGTGCCAGCAGCTTGGACAGGGAGGGCTACGAGCAGTACTTC. This gives the protein CASSLDREGYEQYF.

This clone has just a few counts. The J gene is TRBJ1-2, the V gene TRBV6-4, with D maybe TRBD1 (5 bases). V was pared by 0 bases and J by 8 bases, with 10 bases between. The CDR3 totals 13 residues. CDR1 is MRHNA and CDR2 is SNTAGT in the germline V gene. The CDR3 coding sequence is TGTGCCAGCAGTGACTCCGGGCAGGGAGGCTACACCTTC. This sequence encodes CASSDSGQGGYTF.

The chain has TRBV6-6 and TRBJ2-2; D is perhaps TRBD2 (7 bases). The CDR3 extends over 15 amino acids. The V end was cut by 2 bases, the J end by 4 bases, with 11 bases between. Germline V gene sequence: CDR1 MNHNY, CDR2 SVGAGI (reference sequence). The CDR3 nucleotides read TGTGCCAGCAGTTACGGGGGGGCGACCACCGGGGAGCTGTTTTTT. It translates to CASSYGGATTGELFF.

The V call is TRBV9, the J call TRBJ2-7, with D unclear. This CDR3 is 15 amino acids long. V gave up 2 bases and J gave up 0 bases, with 12 bases separating them. Germline V gene lookup returns CDR1 SGDLS and CDR2 YYNGEE. This CDR3 reads CASSVDSASSYEQYF. The DNA for the CDR3 is TGTGCCAGCAGCGTTGATAGTGCAAGCTCCTACGAGCAGTACTTC.